A selection of T cell receptor beta chains follows, all from one sample in a study of cytomegalovirus exposure and HLA in healthy donors. Data came from immunoSEQ multiplex PCR; TCRdb stores just in-frame clones and leaves some out. The sample holds roughly 260,000 clones, 84% seen once. The sequencing input was PBMCs. The source is a woman in her 40s in good health and CMV-seropositive. Both conserved end residues are part of each CDR3. Not all rows give a size; the values are once, few, many and, for expanded clones, a class.

size	V	J	CDR3
NA	TRBV4-3	TRBJ1-2	CASSPGQHNYGYTF
NA	TRBV4-2	TRBJ1-2	CASSQEVLQGYGYTF
NA	TRBV4-3	TRBJ2-1	CASSQETSGSNSYNEQFF
NA	TRBV19	TRBJ2-2	CASSIRASGANTGELFF
NA	TRBV10-3	TRBJ2-7	CAISEVAGLALTYEQYF
NA	TRBV6-5	TRBJ1-1	CASRDTGRVGTEAFF
NA	TRBV4-2	TRBJ2-2	CASSSDGTSSGELFF
NA	TRBV9	TRBJ1-1	CASSVRGGTEAFF
NA	TRBV11-3	TRBJ2-7	CASSLLDEQYF
NA	TRBV6-5	TRBJ2-3	CASSYSLAGRGDTQYF
NA	TRBV5-1	TRBJ1-1	CASSLDTLNTEAFF
NA	TRBV28	TRBJ1-2	CASSSLGQGFTF
once	TRBV6-5	TRBJ2-7	CASRLRDTSYEQYF
NA	TRBV29-1	TRBJ2-5	CSVETGIQYF
once	TRBV27	TRBJ2-7	CASSRTGTGTYEQYF
NA	TRBV19	TRBJ2-3	CASSMSGTSGRGDTQYF
NA	TRBV9	TRBJ1-3	CASSVSAVLRSGNTIYF
NA	TRBV5-1	TRBJ2-3	CASSLQGGLDTQYF
NA	TRBV28	TRBJ1-6	CASSLLDKSSYNSPLHF
NA	TRBV5-1	TRBJ2-7	CASKDSGTYEQYF
NA	TRBV7-9	TRBJ2-5	CASSPGQPGETQYF
NA	TRBV5-6	TRBJ2-3	CASSLFLRTDTQYF
NA	TRBV11-3	TRBJ2-1	CASSLTGISYNEQFF
NA	TRBV18	TRBJ2-1	CASSPRVADNNEQFF
NA	TRBV27	TRBJ2-5	CASSLSTGSGETQYF
NA	TRBV15	TRBJ1-4	CATSRGSGATNEKLFF
NA	TRBV11-3	TRBJ2-2	CASSSRVASNTGELFF
NA	TRBV19	TRBJ1-1	CASSSGQWTEAFF
NA	TRBV29-1	TRBJ2-1	CSVDPDRSSYNEQFF
NA	TRBV19	TRBJ1-2	CASSIQGAPNYGYTF
many	TRBV7-9	TRBJ1-1	CASSQGATEAFF
NA	TRBV6-1	TRBJ2-1	CASSAVGQGAGEQFF
NA	TRBV25-1	TRBJ1-2	CASSDQDRGLGNYGYTF
NA	TRBV29-1	TRBJ2-7	CSVSQGVSHEQYF
NA	TRBV30	TRBJ1-5	CAWSVGHYQPQHF
once	TRBV5-3	TRBJ1-4	CATRGDNEKLFF
few	TRBV10-3	TRBJ1-5	CAISESGGLRNQPQHF